The 5 T cell receptor beta chains below all came from one sample that was sequenced in a study of cytomegalovirus exposure and HLA in healthy donors. Repertoires were generated with immunoSEQ multiplex PCR, while TCRdb's copy carries only in-frame clones and drops some. The sample includes 200,000 to 250,000 clones, over 80% of them seen just once. Sequenced sample: PBMCs. All receptors come from a woman under 40 in good health and CMV-seropositive.

In its sample, this clone was seen once. This CDR3 reads CAISGLASLGELFF. The CDR3 nucleotides read TGTGCCATCAGTGGACTAGCATCACTCGGGGAGCTGTTTTTT. The chain employs TRBV10-3 and TRBJ2-2; TRBD2 agrees at 7 bases. In germline, CDR1 is ENHRY, CDR2 SYGVKD. This CDR3 contains 14 residues. Germline trimming cut 4 bases from V and 7 bases from J; bases unmatched to any gene: 6.

The J gene is TRBJ2-3, the V gene TRBV11-2, with TRBD2 identical over 7 bases. V was pared by 0 bases and J by 5 bases, with 8 bases of the junction left unmatched. Germline V lookup: CDR1 SGHAT, CDR2 FQNNGV. The CDR3 totals 16 residues. The CDR3 nucleotides read TGTGCCAGCAGCTTAGACCTAGCGGACTATGGAGATACGCAGTATTTT. Translated, it gives CASSLDLADYGDTQYF.

The chain uses TRBV12-5 and TRBJ2-7, with a possible D match to TRBD1 (6 bases). There are 13 residues in the CDR3. Trimming left V 6 bases short and J 8 bases short, with 17 bases between. Germline V gives CDR1 LGHNT, CDR2 FRNRAP. The CDR3 DNA reads TGTGCTAGTGGGTCCGGGACACCACTCAAGCAGTACTTC. Its protein is CASGSGTPLKQYF. The variable domain in full, completed from reference TRBV12-5 and TRBJ2-7, reads DARVTQTPRHKVTEMGQEVTMRCQPILGHNTVFWYRQTMMQGLELLAYFRNRAPLDDSGMPKDRFSAEMPDATLATLKIQPSEPRDSAVYFCASGSGTPLKQYFGPGTRLTVT.

V usage is TRBV7-2 and J usage is TRBJ1-1; TRBD1 agrees at 9 bases. The CDR3 covers 16 residues. V lost 6 bases to trimming and J lost 6 bases; unmatched junction nucleotides: 14. Germline lookup yields CDR1 SGHTA and CDR2 FQGNSA. CDR3 nucleotides: TGTGCCAGCAGACTCTCCACCGGGACAGGGAAGTCTGAAGCTTTCTTT. Translating it yields CASRLSTGTGKSEAFF.

V gene TRBV5-1 combines with J gene TRBJ2-1; no firm D call. The germline V gene has CDR1 SGHRS and CDR2 YFSETQ. There are 15 residues in the CDR3. V shed 7 bases and J shed 8 bases, with 22 bases lying between them. DNA for the CDR3: TGCGCCAGCGCCACCGGGTGGGGAACCTCAGATGAGCAGTTCTTC. Translation gives CASATGWGTSDEQFF.